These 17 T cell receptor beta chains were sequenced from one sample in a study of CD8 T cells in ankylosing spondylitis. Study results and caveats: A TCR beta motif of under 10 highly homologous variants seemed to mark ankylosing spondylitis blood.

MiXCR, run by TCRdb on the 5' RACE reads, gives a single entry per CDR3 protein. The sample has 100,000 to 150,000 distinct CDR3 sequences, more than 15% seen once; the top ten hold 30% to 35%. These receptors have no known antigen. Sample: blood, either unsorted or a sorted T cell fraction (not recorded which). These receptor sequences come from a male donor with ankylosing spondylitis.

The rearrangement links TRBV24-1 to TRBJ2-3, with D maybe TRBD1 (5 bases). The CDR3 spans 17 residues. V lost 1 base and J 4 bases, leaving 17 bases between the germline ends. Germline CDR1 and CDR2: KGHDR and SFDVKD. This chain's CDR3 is CATSDFEAGKGADTQYF. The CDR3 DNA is TGTGCCACCAGTGATTTCGAAGCAGGGAAAGGTGCAGATACGCAGTATTTT.

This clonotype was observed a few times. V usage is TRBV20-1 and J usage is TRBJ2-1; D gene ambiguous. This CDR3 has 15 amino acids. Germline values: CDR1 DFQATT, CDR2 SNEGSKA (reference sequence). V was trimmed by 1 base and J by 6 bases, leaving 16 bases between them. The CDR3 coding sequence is TGCAGTGCTAGAGCATCATATGACCATCGCAATGAGCAGTTCTTC. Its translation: CSARASYDHRNEQFF.

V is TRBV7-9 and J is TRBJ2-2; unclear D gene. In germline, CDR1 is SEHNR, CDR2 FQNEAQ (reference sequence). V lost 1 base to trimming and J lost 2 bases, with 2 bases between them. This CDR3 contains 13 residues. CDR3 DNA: TGTGCCAGCAGCTTAGAAAACACCGGGGAGCTGTTTTTT. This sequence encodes CASSLENTGELFF.

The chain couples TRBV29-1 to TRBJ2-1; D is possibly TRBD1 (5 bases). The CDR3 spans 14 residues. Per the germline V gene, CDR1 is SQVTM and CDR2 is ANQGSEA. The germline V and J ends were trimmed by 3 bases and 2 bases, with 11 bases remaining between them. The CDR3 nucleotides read TGCAGCGTTGATATAGGGGAAACCTACAATGAGCAGTTCTTC. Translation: CSVDIGETYNEQFF.

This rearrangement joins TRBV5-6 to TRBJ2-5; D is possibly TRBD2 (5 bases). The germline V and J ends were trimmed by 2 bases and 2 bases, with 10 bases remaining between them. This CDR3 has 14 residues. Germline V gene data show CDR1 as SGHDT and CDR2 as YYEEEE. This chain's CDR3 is CASSFEGNQETQYF. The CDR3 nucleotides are TGTGCCAGCAGCTTCGAGGGAAATCAAGAGACCCAGTACTTC.

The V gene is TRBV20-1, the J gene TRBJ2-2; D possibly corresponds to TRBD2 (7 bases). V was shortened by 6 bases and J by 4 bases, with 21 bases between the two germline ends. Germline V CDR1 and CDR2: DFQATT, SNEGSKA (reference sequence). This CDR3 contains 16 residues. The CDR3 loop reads CSATQGRELITGELFF. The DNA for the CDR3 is TGCAGTGCCACCCAGGGGCGGGAGTTAATCACCGGGGAGCTGTTTTTT.

The CDR3 reads CASSLASFNTGELFF. Written as DNA, the CDR3 is TGCGCCAGCAGCTTAGCCAGCTTCAACACCGGGGAGCTGTTTTTT. V is TRBV5-1 and J is TRBJ2-2; D remains unclear. This CDR3 has 15 residues. Trimming cost V 2 bases and J 2 bases, with 10 bases left between them. Germline CDR1 and CDR2: SGHRS and YFSETQ.

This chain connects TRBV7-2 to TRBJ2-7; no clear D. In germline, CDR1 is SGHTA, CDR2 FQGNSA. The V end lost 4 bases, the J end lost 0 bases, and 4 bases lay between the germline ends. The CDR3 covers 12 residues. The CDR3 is CASSSTSYEQYF. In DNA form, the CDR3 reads TGTGCCAGCAGCTCCACCTCCTACGAGCAGTACTTC. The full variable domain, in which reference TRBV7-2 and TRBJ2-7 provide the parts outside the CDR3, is GAGVSQSPSNKVTEKGKDVELRCDPISGHTALYWYRQSLGQGLEFLIYFQGNSAPDKSGLPSDRFSAERTGGSVSTLTIQRTQQEDSAVYLCASSSTSYEQYFGPGTRLTVT.

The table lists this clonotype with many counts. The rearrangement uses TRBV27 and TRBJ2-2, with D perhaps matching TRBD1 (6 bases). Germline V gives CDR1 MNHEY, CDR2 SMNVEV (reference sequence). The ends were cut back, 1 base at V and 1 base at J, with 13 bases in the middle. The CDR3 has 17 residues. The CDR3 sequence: CASSLLHPGQNTGELFF. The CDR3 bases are TGTGCCAGCAGTTTATTACACCCGGGACAGAACACCGGGGAGCTGTTTTTT.

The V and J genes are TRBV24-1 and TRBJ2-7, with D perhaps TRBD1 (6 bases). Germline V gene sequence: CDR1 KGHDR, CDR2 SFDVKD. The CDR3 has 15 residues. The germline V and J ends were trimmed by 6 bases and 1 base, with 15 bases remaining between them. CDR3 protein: CATSLDRRLSYEQYF. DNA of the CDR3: TGTGCCACCAGTTTAGACAGGCGCCTGTCCTACGAGCAGTACTTC.

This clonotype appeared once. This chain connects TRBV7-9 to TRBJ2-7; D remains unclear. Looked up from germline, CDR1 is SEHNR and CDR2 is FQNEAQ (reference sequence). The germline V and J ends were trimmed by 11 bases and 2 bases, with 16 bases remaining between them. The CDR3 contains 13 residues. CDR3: CASTQDPAYEQYF. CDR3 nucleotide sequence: TGTGCCTCAACCCAAGACCCCGCCTACGAGCAGTACTTC.

CDR3 sequence: CASTGTGAGELFF. The CDR3 DNA sequence: TGTGCCAGCACCGGGACAGGGGCCGGGGAGCTGTTTTTT. The chain recombines TRBV12-3 or TRBV12-4 with TRBJ2-2; 10 nucleotides line up with TRBD1. Trimming at V came to 7 bases and at J to 6 bases, leaving 2 bases not matched to a gene. The CDR3 has 13 amino acids.

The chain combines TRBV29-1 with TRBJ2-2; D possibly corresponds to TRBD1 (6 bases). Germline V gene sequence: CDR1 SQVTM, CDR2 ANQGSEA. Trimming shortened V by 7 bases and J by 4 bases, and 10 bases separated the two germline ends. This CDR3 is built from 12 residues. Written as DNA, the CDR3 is TGCAGCGGCACAGGGTTCACCGGGGAGCTGTTTTTT. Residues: CSGTGFTGELFF.

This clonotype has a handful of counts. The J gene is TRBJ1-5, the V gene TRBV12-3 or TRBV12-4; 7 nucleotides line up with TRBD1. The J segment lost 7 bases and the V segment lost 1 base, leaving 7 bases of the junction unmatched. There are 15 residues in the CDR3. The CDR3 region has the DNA TGTGCCAGCAGTTTAGTTGCAGGAGGGGGCCAGCCCCAGCATTTT. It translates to CASSLVAGGGQPQHF.

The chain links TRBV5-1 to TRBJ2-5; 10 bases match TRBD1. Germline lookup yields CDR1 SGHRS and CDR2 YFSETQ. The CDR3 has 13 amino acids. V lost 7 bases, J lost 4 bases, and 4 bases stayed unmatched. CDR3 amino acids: CASAGTGVETQYF. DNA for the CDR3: TGCGCCAGCGCGGGGACAGGGGTAGAGACCCAGTACTTC.

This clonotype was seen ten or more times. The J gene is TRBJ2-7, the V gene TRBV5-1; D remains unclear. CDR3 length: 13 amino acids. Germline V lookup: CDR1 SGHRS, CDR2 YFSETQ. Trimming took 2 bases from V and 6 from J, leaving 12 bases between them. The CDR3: CASSFPGGSEQYF. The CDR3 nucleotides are TGCGCCAGCAGCTTTCCCGGTGGAAGCGAGCAGTACTTC.

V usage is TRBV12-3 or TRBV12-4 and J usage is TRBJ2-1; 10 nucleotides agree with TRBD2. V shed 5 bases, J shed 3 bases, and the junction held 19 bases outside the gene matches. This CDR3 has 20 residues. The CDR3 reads CASSPSESHPLAGYYNEQFF. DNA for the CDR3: TGTGCCAGCAGTCCCTCAGAATCCCACCCACTAGCGGGATACTACAATGAGCAGTTCTTC.